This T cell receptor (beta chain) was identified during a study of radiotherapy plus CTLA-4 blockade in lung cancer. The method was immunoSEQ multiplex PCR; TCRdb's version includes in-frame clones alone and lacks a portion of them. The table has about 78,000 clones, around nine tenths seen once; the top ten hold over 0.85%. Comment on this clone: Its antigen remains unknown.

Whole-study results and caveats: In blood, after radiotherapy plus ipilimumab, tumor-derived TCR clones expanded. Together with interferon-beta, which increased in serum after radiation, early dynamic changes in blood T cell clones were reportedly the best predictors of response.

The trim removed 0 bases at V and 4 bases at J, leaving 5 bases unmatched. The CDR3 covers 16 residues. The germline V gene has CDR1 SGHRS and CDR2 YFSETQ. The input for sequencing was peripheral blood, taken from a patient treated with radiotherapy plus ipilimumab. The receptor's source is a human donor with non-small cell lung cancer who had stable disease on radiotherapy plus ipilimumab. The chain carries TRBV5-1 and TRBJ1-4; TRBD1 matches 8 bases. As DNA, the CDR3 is TGCGCCAGCAGCTTGGCTACAGGGGGGATTAATGAAAAACTGTTTTTT. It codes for CASSLATGGINEKLFF. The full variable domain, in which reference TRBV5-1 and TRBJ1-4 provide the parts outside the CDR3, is KAGVTQTPRYLIKTRGQQVTLSCSPISGHRSVSWYQQTPGQGLQFLFEYFSETQRNKGNFPGRFSGRQFSNSRSEMNVSTLELGDSALYLCASSLATGGINEKLFFGSGTQLSVL.